Presented here are 28 T cell receptor beta chains from one specimen sequenced in a study of spatial heterogeneity in lung cancer (dated by TCRdb to the late 2010s). Overall study results and their limits: The tumor nonsynonymous mutation count correlated with the number of expanded alpha and beta TCRs within the tumor.

Library creation used 5' RACE. Sequenced using a NextSeq 500. Using fastp trimming at Q25 and MiXCR clonotype assembly, TCRdb reanalyzed the public sequencing data and kept in-frame beta chains. All rows with the same CDR3 protein become a single entry with the most common DNA and genes. In all, the sample holds around 15,000 distinct CDR3 sequences, and about 7% of those were seen once. 8.9% of the sample is taken by the ten largest. The time point label, read with the paper, signifies: sample taken at primary tumor resection. For these receptors, no antigen is known. The sequencing used lung tumor tissue, collected at surgery. The receptors originated from a male donor with early-stage non-small cell lung cancer.

A few counts support this clonotype. The chain is built from TRBV4-2 and TRBJ2-3; 11 nucleotides line up with TRBD2. The CDR3 has 17 residues. The V segment lost 2 bases and the J segment 0 bases; nucleotides outside the gene matches: 4. Germline values: CDR1 LGHNA, CDR2 YNFKEQ. The CDR3 spells CASSQPLAGASTDTQYF. The CDR3 nucleotides are TGTGCCAGCAGCCAACCACTAGCGGGAGCTAGCACAGATACGCAGTATTTT.

In regard to this clonotype: One end of the junction fails to match germline, which may point to a read error. The rearrangement joins TRBV2 to TRBJ2-7; D is perhaps TRBD2 (5 bases). The CDR3 runs to 14 residues. CDR1 is SNHLY, CDR2 FYNNEI, per germline. In nucleotides, the CDR3 is TGTGCCAACAGTGAGTTTCCGGGATCCCACGAGCAGTACTTC. Amino acids: CANSEFPGSHEQYF.

The sample holds a few counts of this clonotype. CDR3 loop: CASSLVLRGGYSTQYF. In DNA, the CDR3 is TGCGCCAGCAGCTTGGTACTTCGGGGGGGATATTCAACCCAGTACTTC. The chain couples TRBV5-1 to TRBJ2-5, with 8 bases lining up with TRBD2. Germline V gene data show CDR1 as SGHRS and CDR2 as YFSETQ. The CDR3 has 16 amino acids. Trimming at V came to 0 bases and at J to 8 bases, leaving 12 bases not matched to a gene.

The rearrangement joins TRBV5-6 to TRBJ2-2; TRBD1 might be the D (6 bases). The germline V gene encodes CDR1 SGHDT and CDR2 YYEEEE. V gave up 3 bases and J gave up 2 bases, with 17 bases separating them. This CDR3 has 17 residues. CDR3 sequence reads: CASSSDGTPQNTGELFF. The DNA of the CDR3 is TGTGCCAGCAGCTCTGACGGGACACCCCAAAACACCGGGGAGCTGTTTTTT.

This clonotype was counted at least ten times. This chain connects TRBV5-6 to TRBJ2-6; TRBD2 is a possible D gene (6 bases). The CDR3 spans 17 residues. The germline gives CDR1 SGHDT, CDR2 YYEEEE. V lost 6 bases and J 4 bases, leaving 20 bases between the germline ends. The CDR3 DNA sequence: TGTGCCAGCAACTCAATAGGGGCCGGGGGAGGGGCCAACGTCCTGACTTTC. The encoded protein is CASNSIGAGGGANVLTF.

This clonotype occurred a few times. The rearrangement joins TRBV4-1 to TRBJ2-7; D may be TRBD2 (6 bases). V was clipped by 7 bases and J by 7 bases, with 20 bases between them. Germline CDR1 MGHRA, CDR2 YSYEKL. This CDR3 contains 14 residues. The CDR3 region has the DNA TGCGCCAGCACCAATAGGGCAGGGACTGGAGAGCAGTACTTC. Translated: CASTNRAGTGEQYF.

This clonotype showed up many times. The genes are TRBV7-2 and TRBJ1-2; D possibly corresponds to TRBD1 (5 bases). The germline V gene has CDR1 SGHTA and CDR2 FQGNSA. V was shortened by 5 bases and J by 5 bases, with 18 bases between the two germline ends. The CDR3 covers 15 residues. CDR3 sequence (DNA): TGTGCCAGCAGCGTAGACGGCAGGGCGACATATGGCTACACCTTC. Its protein is CASSVDGRATYGYTF.

J is TRBJ1-2 and V is TRBV12-3 or TRBV12-4, with TRBD1 matching over 7 bases. The CDR3 runs to 15 residues. Germline trimming cut 1 base from V and 2 bases from J; bases unmatched to any gene: 4. The CDR3 loop reads CASSLGDSLNYGYTF. In DNA form, the CDR3 reads TGTGCCAGCAGTTTAGGGGACAGCCTAAACTATGGCTACACCTTC.

The chain uses TRBV7-2 and TRBJ2-1; a weak D match, TRBD1 (6 bases). CDR3 length: 13 residues. Trimming stripped 3 bases from V and 14 bases from J, with 17 bases between. Germline V gene lookup returns CDR1 SGHTA and CDR2 FQGNSA. CDR3 sequence: CASSFPPQQGKFF. In nucleotides, the CDR3 is TGTGCCAGCAGCTTCCCCCCCCAGCAGGGGAAGTTCTTC.

The chain employs TRBV29-1 and TRBJ1-1, with 7 nucleotides matching TRBD1. CDR3 length equals 14 residues. J gave up 4 bases and V 2 bases, and 7 bases lay outside the gene matches. Per the germline V gene, CDR1 is SQVTM and CDR2 is ANQGSEA. The CDR3 bases are TGCAGCGTTGAAAAACAGGGGCCGACCACTGAAGCTTTCTTT. Translated, it gives CSVEKQGPTTEAFF.

This clonotype has a handful of counts. The rearrangement uses TRBV20-1 and TRBJ2-5, with 7 bases identical to TRBD2. Germline-derived CDR1 and CDR2 are DFQATT and SNEGSKA (reference sequence). CDR3 length: 14 amino acids. The J segment lost 2 bases and the V segment lost 3 bases, leaving 6 bases of the junction unmatched. CDR3 in DNA: TGCAGTGCTAGGCACCACGGGGGGCAAGAGACCCAGTACTTC. This gives the protein CSARHHGGQETQYF.

This clonotype has only one observation. This may arise from a read error, as a much more abundant clone is one base away. The chain joins TRBV6-5 to TRBJ1-2, with D maybe TRBD1 (5 bases). The germline V gene encodes CDR1 MNHEY and CDR2 SVGAGI. The CDR3 spans 14 residues. V lost 8 bases to trimming and J lost 7 bases, with 20 bases between them. This CDR3 reads CASSSGGGKCGYTF. CDR3 DNA: TGTGCCAGCTCATCCGGGGGGGGAAAGTGTGGCTACACCTTC.

This clonotype was picked up a small number of times. V and J are TRBV2 and TRBJ2-1; D not certain. The V gene lost 6 bases and the J gene lost 4 bases, with 13 bases spanning the gap. CDR1 SNHLY and CDR2 FYNNEI come from the germline V gene. CDR3 length: 14 residues. CDR3 nucleotide sequence: TGTGCCAGCAGGGGGTGGCTAACTTACAATGAGCAGTTCTTC. Protein sequence: CASRGWLTYNEQFF.

In its sample, this clonotype ranks as large (0.1 to 1%). The CDR3 region has the DNA TGCAGCGCCTTAACCGGGATTAACAATCAGCCCCAGCATTTT. As protein: CSALTGINNQPQHF. The J gene is TRBJ1-5, the V gene TRBV29-1; D unresolved. Trimming stripped 7 bases from V and 3 bases from J, with 16 bases between. From germline, CDR1 is SQVTM and CDR2 ANQGSEA. CDR3 length: 14 amino acids.

Notes on this clonotype: A clone one base away is much larger, so this may be a read error. The rearrangement links TRBV29-1 to TRBJ1-2, with D perhaps TRBD1 (6 bases). Germline values: CDR1 SQVTM, CDR2 ANQGSEA. The CDR3 length is 12 residues. V lost 2 bases to trimming and J lost 8 bases, with 12 bases between them. The DNA for the CDR3 is TGCAGCGTTGAACGCCGACAGGAGGGCTACACCTTC. This codes for CSVERRQEGYTF.

In DNA form, the CDR3 reads TGTGCCAGCAGACCCCTCAGGGGGGCGAACACTGAAGCTTTCTTT. Amino acid sequence: CASRPLRGANTEAFF. This chain connects TRBV6-6 to TRBJ1-1, with 7 positions matching TRBD1. Germline V gene data show CDR1 as MNHNY and CDR2 as SVGAGI (reference sequence). Germline trimming cut 6 bases from V and 1 base from J; bases unmatched to any gene: 8. The CDR3 has 15 residues.

This clonotype was found many times. The V gene is TRBV7-2, the J gene TRBJ1-2; 8 bases are a match to TRBD1. Looked up from germline, CDR1 is SGHTA and CDR2 is FQGNSA. This CDR3 has 14 residues. Trimming removed 4 bases from V and 3 bases from J; junction bases left unmatched: 4. CDR3 protein: CASSSGTGYYGYTF. CDR3 bases: TGTGCCAGCAGCTCCGGGACAGGCTACTATGGCTACACCTTC.

V and J are TRBV20-1 and TRBJ2-6; D might be TRBD1 (5 bases). The CDR3 spans 13 residues. CDR1 and CDR2 from the germline V gene are DFQATT and SNEGSKA (reference sequence). The ends were cut back, 4 bases at V and 2 bases at J, with 6 bases in the middle. This CDR3 is CSAIGAGANVLTF. CDR3 coding DNA: TGCAGTGCTATAGGGGCTGGGGCCAACGTCCTGACTTTC.

This clonotype was seen more than once but under ten times. The J gene is TRBJ1-5, the V gene TRBV9; D remains unclear. Trimming cost V 4 bases and J 0 bases, with 8 bases left between them. CDR3 length: 14 residues. Germline CDR1 is SGDLS and CDR2 is YYNGEE. The CDR3 DNA follows: TGTGCCAGCAGCCCCGATCATAGCAATCAGCCCCAGCATTTT. Its protein product is CASSPDHSNQPQHF. The full variable domain, in which reference TRBV9 and TRBJ1-5 provide the parts outside the CDR3, is DSGVTQTPKHLITATGQRVTLRCSPRSGDLSVYWYQQSLDQGLQFLIQYYNGEERAKGNILERFSAQQFPDLHSELNLSSLELGDSALYFCASSPDHSNQPQHFGDGTRLSIL.

The chain has TRBV6-2 or TRBV6-3 and TRBJ2-7, with a weak D call TRBD1 (6 bases). Trimming left V 6 bases short and J 3 bases short, with 15 bases between. Germline V gene lookup returns CDR1 MNHEY and CDR2 SVGEGT. The CDR3 covers 14 residues. CDR3 sequence reads: CASREGGPIYEQYF. CDR3 sequence (DNA): TGTGCCAGCAGGGAAGGGGGACCGATCTACGAGCAGTACTTC.

Ten or more counts support this clonotype. The J gene is TRBJ1-5, the V gene TRBV7-8; D call uncertain. V lost 1 base and J 0 bases, leaving 10 bases between the germline ends. Looked up from germline, CDR1 is SGHVS and CDR2 is FQNEAQ. CDR3 length: 16 amino acids. The CDR3 nucleotides are TGTGCCAGCAGCTTAGTTCTCGGGTATAGCAATCAGCCCCAGCATTTT. Translated, it gives CASSLVLGYSNQPQHF.

Only a few counts were recorded for this clonotype. The rearrangement uses TRBV2 and TRBJ2-3; the D gene is possibly TRBD2 (6 bases). The germline CDR1 and CDR2 sequences are SNHLY and FYNNEI. The CDR3 is 14 amino acids. V lost 1 base, J lost 8 bases, and 13 bases lay in between. Here the CDR3 reads CASSEGWRGGTQYF. As DNA, the CDR3 is TGTGCCAGCAGTGAAGGCTGGAGGGGTGGTACGCAGTATTTT.

This clonotype was seen a handful of times. The chain employs TRBV7-2 and TRBJ1-2, with D possibly matching TRBD1 (5 bases). The CDR3 loop spans 13 amino acids. V lost 1 base to trimming and J lost 8 bases, with 11 bases between them. Germline V gene sequence: CDR1 SGHTA, CDR2 FQGNSA. CDR3 sequence reads: CASSLGQRQGYTF. The CDR3 nucleotides read TGTGCCAGCAGCTTAGGACAGAGGCAAGGCTACACCTTC.

The chain links TRBV30 to TRBJ2-2; TRBD1 aligns across 11 bases. With V trimmed by 2 bases and J by 7 bases, 6 bases remained unmatched. CDR1 and CDR2 (germline): GTSNPN, SVGIG (reference sequence). The CDR3 length is 15 residues. The CDR3 nucleotides are TGTGCCTGGAGTACCGGGACAGGGGGATACGGGGAGCTGTTTTTT. Encoded protein: CAWSTGTGGYGELFF.

Sample share makes this clonotype medium-sized. The chain carries TRBV7-9 and TRBJ1-6; 7 positions match TRBD1. Per germline, CDR1 SEHNR and CDR2 FQNEAQ (reference sequence). CDR3 length equals 13 residues. This CDR3 is CATGTEYNSPLHF. In DNA form, the CDR3 reads TGTGCGACCGGGACAGAATATAATTCACCCCTCCACTTT.

This clonotype is labeled as large. The V call is TRBV20-1, the J call TRBJ2-4; D is possibly TRBD1 (6 bases). Germline V gene data show CDR1 as DFQATT and CDR2 as SNEGSKA (reference sequence). V was clipped by 0 bases and J by 6 bases, with 9 bases between them. The CDR3 spans 13 residues. CDR3 sequence reads: CSARETGRNIQYF. DNA of the CDR3: TGCAGTGCTAGAGAAACAGGGAGAAACATTCAGTACTTC.

The chain joins TRBV4-2 to TRBJ2-3; D is possibly TRBD1 or TRBD2 (6 bases each). Germline assignment: CDR1 LGHNA and CDR2 YNFKEQ. With 5 bases removed from V and 7 bases from J, the gap between germline ends came to 16 bases. The CDR3 contains 14 residues. CDR3 DNA: TGTGCCAGCAGCGCGGGACAAGGCCAAAATACGCAGTATTTT. Translating it yields CASSAGQGQNTQYF.

The J gene is TRBJ2-7, the V gene TRBV13; no firm D call. The germline V gene encodes CDR1 PRHDT and CDR2 FYEKMQ (reference sequence). This CDR3 contains 12 residues. The ends were cut back, 0 bases at V and 7 bases at J, with 7 bases in the middle. In DNA form, the CDR3 reads TGTGCCAGCAGCTTAGGGCTGCGGGAGCAGTACTTC. Translated: CASSLGLREQYF.